These T cell receptor beta chains were read from a single sample in a study of blood T cell repertoires in COVID-19. Some clones are missing from TCRdb's copy, which holds only in-frame ones; the method was immunoSEQ multiplex PCR. The sample includes about 240,000 clones, 86% of them seen just once. Sequences were obtained from PBMCs or T cells enriched from blood (not recorded which). These receptors came from a woman between 40 and 50 years old with acute COVID-19. Each CDR3 is given without its conserved first and last residue. Fields, in order: V gene, CDR3 length, J gene, CDR3 protein.

V gene: TRBV15; CDR3 length: 12; J gene: TRBJ2-5; CDR3 protein: ATSRAGGLETQY
V gene: TRBV19; CDR3 length: 11; J gene: TRBJ2-3; CDR3 protein: ASSGQGTDTQY
V gene: TRBV3-1/TRBV3-2; CDR3 length: 11; J gene: TRBJ2-7; CDR3 protein: ASSQNRVSEQY
V gene: TRBV29-1; CDR3 length: 10; J gene: TRBJ2-1; CDR3 protein: ARGGTYNEQF
V gene: TRBV29-1; CDR3 length: 14; J gene: TRBJ1-6; CDR3 protein: SPRLSFHSYNSPLH
V gene: TRBV7-9; CDR3 length: 10; J gene: TRBJ1-6; CDR3 protein: ASSGGPSPLH
V gene: TRBV29-1; CDR3 length: 9; J gene: TRBJ2-1; CDR3 protein: SVVQNNEQF
V gene: TRBV11-2; CDR3 length: 12; J gene: TRBJ2-3; CDR3 protein: ASSPLAGGSTQY
V gene: TRBV28; CDR3 length: 13; J gene: TRBJ2-1; CDR3 protein: ASTLGTSRYNEQF
V gene: TRBV7-9; CDR3 length: 14; J gene: TRBJ2-1; CDR3 protein: ASSLYSGNFDNEQF
V gene: TRBV3-1/TRBV3-2; CDR3 length: 12; J gene: TRBJ2-1; CDR3 protein: ASTVTQVHNEQF
V gene: TRBV11-3; CDR3 length: 13; J gene: TRBJ2-2; CDR3 protein: ASSLEGAGTGELF
V gene: TRBV11-3; CDR3 length: 18; J gene: TRBJ2-1; CDR3 protein: ASSSWTSDTSQGGYNEQF
V gene: TRBV11-2; CDR3 length: 12; J gene: TRBJ2-2; CDR3 protein: ASSSGQGTGELF
V gene: TRBV18; CDR3 length: 14; J gene: TRBJ1-6; CDR3 protein: ASSPKNGHSNSPLH
V gene: TRBV5-1; CDR3 length: 12; J gene: TRBJ2-5; CDR3 protein: ASSLDEDEETQY
V gene: TRBV11-3; CDR3 length: 12; J gene: TRBJ2-3; CDR3 protein: ASSPQQGADTQY
V gene: TRBV24-1; CDR3 length: 15; J gene: TRBJ2-1; CDR3 protein: ATSDERLESSYNEQF
V gene: TRBV16; CDR3 length: 14; J gene: TRBJ2-2; CDR3 protein: ASSPRTGGYTGELF
V gene: TRBV10-2; CDR3 length: 13; J gene: TRBJ2-7; CDR3 protein: ASTQLDRAAYEQY